This paragraph covers one T cell receptor (beta chain) sequence. Per the germline V gene, CDR1 is SQVTM and CDR2 is ANQGSEA. Between the trimmed V and J ends, which lost 4 bases and 1 base, there was a span of 7 bases. The CDR3 contains 13 residues. This sample stems from a study of neoadjuvant nivolumab and ipilimumab in lung cancer. Libraries were prepared by immunoSEQ multiplex PCR; TCRdb keeps only in-frame clonotypes and omits some of them. The profile shows roughly 49,000 clones, 75% to 90% of them singletons. The TCR comes from an adult with non-small cell lung cancer. Some clones in this sample may be carry-over from other donors' samples. Sample: blood, taken before neoadjuvant nivolumab, alone or with ipilimumab. This chain links TRBV29-1 with TRBJ2-2; D may be TRBD1 (5 bases). CDR3 loop: CSVGQGNTGELFF. The CDR3 region has the DNA TGCAGCGTTGGGCAGGGGAACACCGGGGAGCTGTTTTTT.